Below are 22 T cell receptor beta chains sequenced from a single sample in a study of blood T cell repertoires in COVID-19. TCRdb keeps only in-frame clones here, not all; method: immunoSEQ multiplex PCR. The table lists 170,000 or so clones, around nine tenths of them singletons. Sequenced input: peripheral blood. These receptors were obtained from a man in his fifties or sixties with COVID-19, enrolled during active disease.

The gene calls are TRBV5-1 and TRBJ2-5; the D is unclear. This CDR3 is 12 amino acids long. V lost 1 base and J 6 bases, leaving 7 bases between the germline ends. Looked up from germline, CDR1 is SGHRS and CDR2 is YFSETQ. CDR3 residues: CASSLSSQTQYF. The CDR3 DNA follows: TGCGCCAGCAGCTTGAGTAGCCAGACCCAGTACTTC. Full variable domain (missing parts from reference TRBV5-1 and TRBJ2-5): KAGVTQTPRYLIKTRGQQVTLSCSPISGHRSVSWYQQTPGQGLQFLFEYFSETQRNKGNFPGRFSGRQFSNSRSEMNVSTLELGDSALYLCASSLSSQTQYFGPGTRLLVL.

The rearrangement joins TRBV9 to TRBJ1-3, with TRBD1 identical over 8 bases. Germline CDR1 and CDR2: SGDLS and YYNGEE. After removal of 0 bases from V and 4 bases from J, the junction contained 12 bases not matched to a gene. There are 18 residues in the CDR3. This CDR3 reads CASSVAPSDRGGGNTIYF. The CDR3 coding sequence is TGTGCCAGCAGCGTAGCCCCCTCAGACAGGGGAGGAGGAAACACCATATATTTT.

This chain joins TRBV3-1 (or the pseudogene TRBV3-2) and TRBJ2-2; a possible D gene is TRBD1 (6 bases). The V end was cut by 6 bases, the J end by 13 bases, with 21 bases between. Germline V CDR1 and CDR2: LGHDT, YNNKEL (reference sequence). This CDR3 has 14 amino acids. For the CDR3, the DNA is TGTGCCAGCAGTCCAACCTCGGGACAAGGAGTGCTGTTTTTT. Amino acid sequence: CASSPTSGQGVLFF.

This clone has a single count. CDR3 residues: CASSYLAGDFGNTIYF. CDR3 coding DNA: TGTGCCAGCAGTTACCTGGCAGGGGATTTTGGAAACACCATATATTTT. The rearrangement links TRBV6-5 to TRBJ1-3, with a tentative D call TRBD1 (6 bases). Germline loops: CDR1 MNHEY, CDR2 SVGAGI. V shed 2 bases and J shed 3 bases, with 14 bases lying between them. The CDR3 sequence is 16 residues long.

This clone was detected a few times. The V gene is TRBV4-1, the J gene TRBJ1-1; the D gene is possibly TRBD1 (6 bases). Trimming cost V 3 bases and J 5 bases, with 16 bases left between them. The CDR3 is made up of 15 amino acids. CDR1 MGHRA and CDR2 YSYEKL come from the germline V gene. CDR3 sequence (DNA): TGCGCCAGCAGCCAGGCGCACAGGGAGGGGACTGAAGCTTTCTTT. This gives the protein CASSQAHREGTEAFF.

The chain has TRBV10-3 and TRBJ2-3, with TRBD1 matching 7 bases. Germline CDR1 ENHRY, CDR2 SYGVKD. This CDR3 is built from 14 residues. The junction had 6 bases not matched to a gene; V was cut back by 3 bases and J by 6 bases. The CDR3 region is CAISDGQVLDTQYF. The CDR3 coding sequence is TGTGCCATCAGTGACGGACAGGTTCTTGATACGCAGTATTTT.

The genes are TRBV7-9 and TRBJ2-7, with 12 bases that match TRBD2. CDR1 SEHNR and CDR2 FQNEAQ come from the germline V gene (reference sequence). The junction had 13 bases not matched to a gene; V was cut back by 4 bases and J by 3 bases. CDR3 size: 18 residues. CDR3 DNA: TGTGCCAGCAGCTCGCAAGCCCGATGGACTAGCGGGAACTACGAGCAGTACTTC. It is translated as CASSSQARWTSGNYEQYF.

The gene calls are TRBV9 and TRBJ1-1; TRBD1 might be the D (6 bases). CDR1 is SGDLS, CDR2 YYNGEE, per germline. This CDR3 spans 15 amino acids. The V gene lost 4 bases and the J gene lost 4 bases, with 17 bases spanning the gap. CDR3 sequence (DNA): TGTGCCAGCAGCTTTTCAGGACAGACTCTCACTGAAGCTTTCTTT. This gives the protein CASSFSGQTLTEAFF.

This chain links TRBV25-1 with TRBJ2-7, with 7 bases that match TRBD1. CDR3 length: 16 residues. V lost 3 bases and J lost 2; bases outside the gene matches: 10. The germline V gene encodes CDR1 MGHDK and CDR2 SYGVNS. CDR3 DNA sequence: TGTGCCAGCAGTGATTCCCGGACAGGAACAACCTACGAGCAGTACTTC. This gives the protein CASSDSRTGTTYEQYF.

V is TRBV7-9 and J is TRBJ1-2, with 9 bases aligning to TRBD1. The CDR3 length is 16 residues. The germline V gene encodes CDR1 SEHNR and CDR2 FQNEAQ (reference sequence). J was trimmed by 3 bases and V by 5 bases; bases with no gene match: 10. CDR3 loop: CASSGLDRGLYYGYTF. For the CDR3, the DNA is TGTGCCAGCAGCGGATTGGACAGGGGACTCTACTATGGCTACACCTTC.

The V and J genes are TRBV6-5 and TRBJ2-5; TRBD2 matches at 12 bases. Trimming removed 5 bases from V and 5 bases from J; junction bases left unmatched: 6. This CDR3 region has 15 residues. CDR1 MNHEY and CDR2 SVGAGI come from the germline V gene. The CDR3 loop is CASSPSSGGAETQYF. Written as DNA, the CDR3 is TGTGCCAGCAGTCCCTCTAGCGGGGGGGCCGAGACCCAGTACTTC.

V usage is TRBV3-1 (or the pseudogene TRBV3-2) and J usage is TRBJ2-3; TRBD2 aligns across 11 bases. The CDR3 loop spans 19 amino acids. Germline CDR1 and CDR2: LGHDT and YNNKEL (reference sequence). V shed 1 base, J shed 0 bases, and the junction held 9 bases outside the gene matches. The CDR3, as DNA: TGTGCCAGCAGCCAAGTAACTAGCGGGGGACCCCTTAGCACAGATACGCAGTATTTT. It is translated as CASSQVTSGGPLSTDTQYF.

The chain couples TRBV4-1 to TRBJ1-1, with 9 nucleotides matching TRBD1. V shed 0 bases, J shed 3 bases, and the junction held 2 bases outside the gene matches. CDR3 length: 15 amino acids. Germline CDR1 reads MGHRA; CDR2 reads YSYEKL. In DNA form, the CDR3 reads TGCGCCAGCAGCCAAGAGGGACAGGGATACACTGAAGCTTTCTTT. It encodes CASSQEGQGYTEAFF.

The chain has TRBV7-8 and TRBJ1-3; 9 nucleotides line up with TRBD1. Germline V gives CDR1 SGHVS, CDR2 FQNEAQ. The V segment lost 4 bases and the J segment 4 bases; nucleotides outside the gene matches: 2. This CDR3 is 14 amino acids long. The CDR3 bases are TGTGCCAGCAGCTACGGGACAGGGGGAAACACCATATATTTT. Amino acid sequence: CASSYGTGGNTIYF.

The V gene is TRBV29-1, the J gene TRBJ1-1; D is uncertain. This CDR3 has 12 amino acids. Germline values: CDR1 SQVTM, CDR2 ANQGSEA. Trimming cost V 7 bases and J 1 base, with 10 bases left between them. Here the CDR3 reads CSAYNQNTEAFF. The CDR3 nucleotides read TGCAGCGCTTACAATCAGAACACTGAAGCTTTCTTT.

The chain recombines TRBV5-4 with TRBJ2-1, with no clear D. Germline lookup yields CDR1 SGHNT and CDR2 YYREEE (reference sequence). The CDR3 is 12 amino acids. The V end was cut by 1 base, the J end by 12 bases, with 11 bases between. CDR3 in DNA: TGTGCCAGCAGCTTGTCTCCGTCCGGGCAGTTCTTC. Residues: CASSLSPSGQFF.

The chain is built from TRBV19 and TRBJ1-4, with a possible D match to TRBD1 (5 bases). Deletions cut 6 bases from V and 0 bases from J, with 11 bases between. Germline V gene sequence: CDR1 LNHDA, CDR2 SQIVND (reference sequence). The CDR3 contains 15 residues. CDR3 sequence reads: CASRQARATNEKLFF. The CDR3 DNA reads TGTGCCAGTAGACAGGCCCGTGCAACTAATGAAAAACTGTTTTTT.

This clone occurred a few times. The J gene is TRBJ1-5, the V gene TRBV5-6; 8 nucleotides line up with TRBD1. The junction had 6 bases not matched to a gene; V was cut back by 1 base and J by 0 bases. This CDR3 is built from 17 residues. Germline V gives CDR1 SGHDT, CDR2 YYEEEE. CDR3 sequence reads: CASSLRRTGISNQPQHF. CDR3 bases: TGTGCCAGCAGCTTGCGTCGGACAGGGATTAGCAATCAGCCCCAGCATTTT.

The chain recombines TRBV6-1 with TRBJ1-2; D is possibly TRBD1 (6 bases). V lost 2 bases, J lost 5 bases, and 9 bases lay in between. Looked up from germline, CDR1 is MNHNS and CDR2 is SASEGT. The CDR3 covers 13 residues. The CDR3 DNA follows: TGTGCCAGCAGTGAAAACAGGGTGTATGGCTACACCTTC. It specifies CASSENRVYGYTF.

This chain uses TRBV5-1 with TRBJ2-3; TRBD2 is a possible D gene (6 bases). V was clipped by 4 bases and J by 5 bases, with 20 bases between them. This CDR3 is built from 16 residues. The germline V gene has CDR1 SGHRS and CDR2 YFSETQ. This chain's CDR3 is CASSVGGWRGEDTQYF. CDR3 sequence (DNA): TGCGCCAGCAGCGTCGGGGGTTGGAGGGGAGAAGATACGCAGTATTTT.

The chain has TRBV7-9 and TRBJ1-1; 11 bases align to TRBD1. CDR1 is SEHNR and CDR2 is FQNEAQ in the germline V gene (reference sequence). Trimming removed 4 bases from V and 7 bases from J; junction bases left unmatched: 8. The CDR3 runs to 15 residues. Here the CDR3 DNA reads TGTGCCAGCAGCTACGGGACAGGGGGGCGGGATGAAGCTTTCTTT. Translating gives CASSYGTGGRDEAFF.

The chain employs TRBV18 and TRBJ1-2; 8 nucleotides line up with TRBD1. Looked up from germline, CDR1 is KGHSH and CDR2 is LQKENI. V shed 4 bases, J shed 4 bases, and the junction held 11 bases outside the gene matches. The CDR3 spans 16 residues. CDR3 residues: CASSHMTGVEGYGYTF. CDR3 nucleotides: TGTGCCAGCTCACACATGACAGGGGTTGAAGGCTATGGCTACACCTTC.